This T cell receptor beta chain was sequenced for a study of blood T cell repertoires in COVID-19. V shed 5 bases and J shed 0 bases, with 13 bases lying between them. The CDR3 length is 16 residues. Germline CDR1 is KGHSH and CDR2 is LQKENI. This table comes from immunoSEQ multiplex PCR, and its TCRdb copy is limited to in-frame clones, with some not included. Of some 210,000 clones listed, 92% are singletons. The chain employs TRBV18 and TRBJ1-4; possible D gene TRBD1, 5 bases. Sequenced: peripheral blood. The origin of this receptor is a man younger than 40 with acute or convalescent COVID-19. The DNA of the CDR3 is TGTGCCAGCTCAAACGACAGACGTGCAACTAATGAAAAACTGTTTTTT. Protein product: CASSNDRRATNEKLFF.